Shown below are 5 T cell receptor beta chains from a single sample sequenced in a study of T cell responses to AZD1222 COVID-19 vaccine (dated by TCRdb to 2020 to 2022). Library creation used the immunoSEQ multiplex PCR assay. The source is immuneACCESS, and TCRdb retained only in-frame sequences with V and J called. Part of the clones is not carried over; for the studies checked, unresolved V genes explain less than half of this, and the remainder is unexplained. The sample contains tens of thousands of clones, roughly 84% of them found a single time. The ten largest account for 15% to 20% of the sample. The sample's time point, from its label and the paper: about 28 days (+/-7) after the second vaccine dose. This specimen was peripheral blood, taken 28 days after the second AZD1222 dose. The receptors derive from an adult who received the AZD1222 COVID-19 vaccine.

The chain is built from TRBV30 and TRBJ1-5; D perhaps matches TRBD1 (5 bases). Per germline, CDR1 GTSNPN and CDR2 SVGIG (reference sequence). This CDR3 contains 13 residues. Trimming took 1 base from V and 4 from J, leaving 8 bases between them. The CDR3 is CAWSGGENQPQHF. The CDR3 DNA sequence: TGTGCCTGGAGTGGAGGGGAGAATCAGCCCCAGCATTTT.

The CDR3 DNA follows: TGCGCCAGCAGCTCGTTAAAGGGCAGTTTGGGGTACGAGCAGTACTTC. It translates to CASSSLKGSLGYEQYF. The rearrangement uses TRBV4-3 and TRBJ2-7; D gene ambiguous. The CDR3 extends over 16 amino acids. Trimming removed 5 bases from V and 4 bases from J, with 21 bases in between. CDR1 and CDR2 (germline): LGHNA, YSLEER.

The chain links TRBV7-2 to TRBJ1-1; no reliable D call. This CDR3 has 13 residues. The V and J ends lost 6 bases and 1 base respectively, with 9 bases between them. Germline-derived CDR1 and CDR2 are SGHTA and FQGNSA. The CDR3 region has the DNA TGTGCCAGCAGTCCCCAAGCGAACACTGAAGCTTTCTTT. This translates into CASSPQANTEAFF.

CDR3 sequence (DNA): TGCGCCAGCAGCCGAGGGGCGTTTAATGAAAAACTGTTTTTT. Encoded protein: CASSRGAFNEKLFF. J is TRBJ1-4 and V is TRBV4-1; D is possibly TRBD1 (5 bases). Germline V gene sequence: CDR1 MGHRA, CDR2 YSYEKL. The CDR3 consists of 14 residues. V lost 4 bases, J lost 4 bases, and 10 bases lay in between.

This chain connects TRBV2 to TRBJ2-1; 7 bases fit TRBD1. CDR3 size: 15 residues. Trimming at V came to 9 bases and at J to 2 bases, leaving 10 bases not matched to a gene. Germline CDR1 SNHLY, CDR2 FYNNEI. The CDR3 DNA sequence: TGTGCCAGTTCAACAGGGGCCCCACCCTACAATGAGCAGTTCTTC. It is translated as CASSTGAPPYNEQFF.